This T cell receptor (beta chain) was captured by sequencing in a study of T cell responses to AZD1222 COVID-19 vaccine. Overall study context: Investigators merged groups given second doses at roughly 4 or roughly 12 weeks. General study points: Donor demographics were predominantly white British with a female majority; clonal diversity may be underestimated. It was only 6 or 7 AZD1222 recipients who were seropositive at baseline.

Some clones are missing from TCRdb's copy, which holds only in-frame ones; the method was immunoSEQ multiplex PCR. The sample includes 80,000 or so clones, roughly 80% seen only once; the top ten take about 3.1%. Remarks on this clone: The antigen is undetermined.

The junction had 13 bases not matched to a gene; V was cut back by 6 bases and J by 6 bases. The CDR3 is made up of 15 amino acids. CDR1 SGHRS and CDR2 YFSETQ come from the germline V gene. The TCR sequence derives from an adult in good health. The sequenced sample was peripheral blood, obtained on day 0 of AZD1222 vaccination. The V call is TRBV5-1, the J call TRBJ2-7, with 9 bases fitting TRBD1. CDR3 sequence (DNA): TGCGCCAGCAAACTTACACAGGGGGCTGGGTCCGAGCAGTACTTC. Its protein product is CASKLTQGAGSEQYF.